A single sample gave rise to the 3 T cell receptor beta chains below, sequenced in a study of blood T cell repertoires in COVID-19. TCRdb keeps only in-frame clones here, not all; method: immunoSEQ multiplex PCR. This sample yields about 480,000 clones, of which around 90% are seen a single time; 7.5% to 9.5% belongs to the top ten. The material sequenced was peripheral blood. Source of these receptors: a woman aged 45-65 years with COVID-19, enrolled during active disease.

As to this clone: Additional DNA sequences in this sample encode the identical CDR3. This chain uses TRBV3-1 (or the pseudogene TRBV3-2) with TRBJ2-5; a possible D gene is TRBD1 (6 bases). The germline CDR1 and CDR2 sequences are LGHDT and YNNKEL (reference sequence). There are 14 residues in the CDR3. Trimming removed 0 bases from V and 5 bases from J, with 10 bases in between. Written as DNA, the CDR3 is TGTGCCAGCAGCCAAGATCAGGGGATTGAGACCCAGTACTTC. Amino acids: CASSQDQGIETQYF.

The chain couples TRBV4-1 to TRBJ1-4; tentative D call: TRBD1 (5 bases). The CDR3 is 17 amino acids. Trimming took 0 bases from V and 5 from J, leaving 16 bases between them. Germline V gives CDR1 MGHRA, CDR2 YSYEKL. CDR3 DNA: TGCGCCAGCAGCCAAGATCCTCTGCGCAGGGTAAATGAAAAACTGTTTTTT. This sequence encodes CASSQDPLRRVNEKLFF.

The rearrangement uses TRBV12-3 or TRBV12-4 and TRBJ1-1; possible D gene TRBD1, 6 bases. The V and J ends lost 5 bases and 1 base respectively, with 8 bases between them. This CDR3 comprises 13 residues. As DNA, the CDR3 is TGTGCCAGCAGTACGACAGGGAACACTGAAGCTTTCTTT. It yields the protein CASSTTGNTEAFF.